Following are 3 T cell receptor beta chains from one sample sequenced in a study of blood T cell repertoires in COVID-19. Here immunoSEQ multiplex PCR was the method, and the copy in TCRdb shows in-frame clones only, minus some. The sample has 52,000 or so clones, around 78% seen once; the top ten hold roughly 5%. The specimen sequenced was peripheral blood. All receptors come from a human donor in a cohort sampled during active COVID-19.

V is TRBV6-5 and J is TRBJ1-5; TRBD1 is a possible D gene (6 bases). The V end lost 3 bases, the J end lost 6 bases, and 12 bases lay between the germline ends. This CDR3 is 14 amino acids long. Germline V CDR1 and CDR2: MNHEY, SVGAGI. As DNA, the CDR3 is TGTGCCAGCAGTTATTCACAGGGTATTCAGCCCCAGCATTTT. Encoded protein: CASSYSQGIQPQHF.

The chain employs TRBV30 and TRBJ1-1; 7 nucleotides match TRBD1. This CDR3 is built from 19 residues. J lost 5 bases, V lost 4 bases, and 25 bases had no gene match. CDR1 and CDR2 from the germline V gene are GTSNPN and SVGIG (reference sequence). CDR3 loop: CAWNWGRTGDRHQGTEAFF. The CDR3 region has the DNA TGTGCCTGGAATTGGGGCCGAACAGGGGATAGACACCAAGGGACTGAAGCTTTCTTT.

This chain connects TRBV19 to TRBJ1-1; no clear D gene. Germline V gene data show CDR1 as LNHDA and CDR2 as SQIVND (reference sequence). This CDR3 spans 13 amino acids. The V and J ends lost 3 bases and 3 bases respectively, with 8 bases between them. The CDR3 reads CASSILGDTEAFF. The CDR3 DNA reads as TGTGCCAGTAGTATTCTGGGAGACACTGAAGCTTTCTTT.